One and the same sample provided the 3 T cell receptor beta chains below, sequenced in a study of T cells after yellow fever vaccination. A single record per CDR3 protein comes from TCRdb applying MiXCR to the 5' RACE reads. The repertoire holds hundreds of thousands of distinct CDR3 sequences, with 21% as singletons. This specimen consisted of PBMCs, obtained approximately 22 days after the first yellow fever vaccination. Receptors were obtained from a man younger than 30 who received the YFV17D yellow fever vaccine.

This chain uses TRBV21-1 with TRBJ2-3; the listed D gene, TRBD2, was not tested against the DNA. TRBV21-1 is classified as a pseudogene. This CDR3 is 15 amino acids long. DNA of the CDR3: TGTGCCAGCCCGCGGGCGGGGGGCCGCACAGATACGCAGTATTTT. As protein: CASPRAGGRTDTQYF.

In the case of this clonotype: This may arise from a read error, as a much more abundant clone is one base away. V gene TRBV20-1 combines with J gene TRBJ1-1; the D gene is possibly TRBD1 (6 bases). Germline V gene lookup returns CDR1 DFQATT and CDR2 SNEGSKA (reference sequence). The CDR3 is 16 amino acids. V dropped 5 bases and J dropped 3 bases, with 22 bases sitting between them. The CDR3 here is CSAPVPREGEYTEAFF. CDR3 bases: TGCAGTGCTCCTGTCCCTCGTGAGGGGGAGTACACTGAAGCTTTCTTT.

This CDR3 is CASSLYLGQGQGGANVLTF. The DNA of the CDR3 is TGTGCCAGCAGCTTGTATTTGGGACAGGGTCAAGGTGGGGCCAACGTCCTGACTTTC. The chain recombines TRBV5-4 with TRBJ2-6; 9 bases map to TRBD1. Germline lookup yields CDR1 SGHNT and CDR2 YYREEE (reference sequence). The CDR3 is 19 residues long. J was trimmed by 3 bases and V by 1 base; bases with no gene match: 11.